The rows below give T cell receptor beta chains drawn from one sample of a study of blood T cell repertoires in COVID-19. Sequencing used immunoSEQ multiplex PCR; TCRdb keeps in-frame clones, though not all of them. The table has 240,000 or so clones, around 86% seen once. Material: PBMCs or T cells enriched from blood (not recorded which). These receptors were taken from a woman between 35 and 50 years old with acute COVID-19. The CDR3 runs from the conserved cysteine through the conserved F or W. The order of the fields is clone size, V gene, J gene, CDR3 protein. Not all rows give a size; the values are once, few, many and, for expanded clones, a class.

size: few; V: TRBV19; J: TRBJ2-1; CDR3: CASTTGWEQFF
size: few; V: TRBV3-1/TRBV3-2; J: TRBJ1-1; CDR3: CASSQLQDTEAFF
size: .; V: TRBV7-6; J: TRBJ2-1; CDR3: CASSLEGTSGYNEQFF
size: .; V: TRBV19; J: TRBJ2-7; CDR3: CASSVDTNVYEQYF
size: many; V: TRBV7-6; J: TRBJ1-2; CDR3: CASSPPGQAYGYTF
size: .; V: TRBV23-1; J: TRBJ1-5; CDR3: CASSHRTGGRRSNQPQHF
size: .; V: TRBV7-9; J: TRBJ2-7; CDR3: CASSPGTGFHEQYF
size: .; V: TRBV5-1; J: TRBJ2-7; CDR3: CASNPGDSYEQYF
size: .; V: TRBV6-5; J: TRBJ2-3; CDR3: CASSLGPPYTDTQYF
size: .; V: TRBV7-2; J: TRBJ1-2; CDR3: CASSLGGGTDGYTF
size: medium-sized; V: TRBV6-5; J: TRBJ2-1; CDR3: CASSPGTGEYNEQFF
size: .; V: TRBV27; J: TRBJ2-5; CDR3: CASSFLFGGTAKETQYF
size: .; V: TRBV7-6; J: TRBJ2-3; CDR3: CASSLSGARADTQYF
size: .; V: TRBV30; J: TRBJ2-4; CDR3: CAWSSTGTSGRRGIQYF
size: .; V: TRBV6-5; J: TRBJ2-1; CDR3: CASSYWRDNEQFF
size: .; V: TRBV25-1; J: TRBJ1-6; CDR3: CASSEYAGGNSPLHF
size: .; V: TRBV2; J: TRBJ2-3; CDR3: CASSEGSSGYTDTQYF
size: .; V: TRBV7-6; J: TRBJ1-6; CDR3: CASSSRGFNSPLHF
size: .; V: TRBV5-1; J: TRBJ2-1; CDR3: CASSLASWDRSENEQFF
size: .; V: TRBV5-1; J: TRBJ2-1; CDR3: CASSPAGGDYNEQFF
size: few; V: TRBV7-6; J: TRBJ2-3; CDR3: CASSLGYGRAPDTQYF
size: .; V: TRBV7-9; J: TRBJ2-1; CDR3: CASSMGLELDEQFF
size: .; V: TRBV5-4; J: TRBJ2-1; CDR3: CASSLGAGQGPSNEQFF
size: .; V: TRBV7-8; J: TRBJ2-3; CDR3: CASSLEHGDTQYF
size: .; V: TRBV6-5; J: TRBJ2-2; CDR3: CASIRGSQGTGELFF
size: .; V: TRBV7-3; J: TRBJ2-1; CDR3: CASSLGTSGGNEQFF
size: .; V: TRBV28; J: TRBJ1-6; CDR3: CASNSGTGGSLRATLHF
size: once; V: TRBV6-5; J: TRBJ2-1; CDR3: CASKASGRGNEQFF
size: .; V: TRBV11-3; J: TRBJ1-6; CDR3: CASSPDRGFEWNSPLHF
size: few; V: TRBV24-1; J: TRBJ2-7; CDR3: CATSDSGQREAYEQYF
size: .; V: TRBV19; J: TRBJ2-3; CDR3: CASSAAGDTDTQYF
size: .; V: TRBV27; J: TRBJ2-1; CDR3: CASSLSSSGRAYNEQFF
size: .; V: TRBV7-2; J: TRBJ2-1; CDR3: CASSGDRPSSYNEQFF
size: once; V: TRBV11-3; J: TRBJ2-7; CDR3: CASSLDGQGREQYF
size: .; V: TRBV7-9; J: TRBJ1-1; CDR3: CASSLAGGRNTEAFF
size: .; V: TRBV4-1; J: TRBJ2-1; CDR3: CASSQDSSGRYNEQFF
size: .; V: TRBV3-1/TRBV3-2; J: TRBJ2-7; CDR3: CASSHTRGPSYEQYF